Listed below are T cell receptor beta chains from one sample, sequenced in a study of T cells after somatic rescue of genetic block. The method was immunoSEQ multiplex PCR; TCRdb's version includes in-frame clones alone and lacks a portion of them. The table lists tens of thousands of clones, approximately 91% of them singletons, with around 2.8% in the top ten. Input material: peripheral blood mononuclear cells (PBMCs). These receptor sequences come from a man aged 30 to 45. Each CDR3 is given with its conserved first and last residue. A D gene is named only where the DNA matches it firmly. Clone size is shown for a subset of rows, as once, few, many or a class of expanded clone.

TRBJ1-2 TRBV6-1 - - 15 CASSGILTGSYGYTF TGTGCCAGCAGTGGAATACTTACAGGGAGCTATGGCTACACCTTC
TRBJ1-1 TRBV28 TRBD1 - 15 CASSLVQGVNTEAFF TGTGCCAGCAGTCTCGTACAGGGGGTGAACACTGAAGCTTTCTTT
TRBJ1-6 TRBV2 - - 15 CASSDIQVYNSPLHF TGTGCCAGCAGTGATATTCAGGTGTATAATTCACCCCTCCACTTT
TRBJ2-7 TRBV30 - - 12 CAWSSSTYEQYF TGTGCCTGGAGCTCATCTACCTACGAGCAGTACTTC
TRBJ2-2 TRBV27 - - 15 CASSLLWGNTGELFF TGTGCCAGCAGTCTTCTATGGGGGAACACCGGGGAGCTGTTTTTT
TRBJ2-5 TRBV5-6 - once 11 CASSSQVTQYF TGTGCCAGCAGCTCCCAGGTGACCCAGTACTTC
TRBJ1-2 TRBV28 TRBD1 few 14 CASRRTGTNYGYTF TGTGCCAGCAGGAGGACAGGGACTAACTATGGCTACACCTTC
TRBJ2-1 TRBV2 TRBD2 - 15 CASSGGTSGYNEQFF TGTGCCAGCAGTGGGGGGACTAGCGGGTACAATGAGCAGTTCTTC
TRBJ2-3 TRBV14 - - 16 CASSPLGAYSTDTQYF TGTGCCAGCAGCCCGCTAGGGGCGTACAGCACAGATACGCAGTATTTT
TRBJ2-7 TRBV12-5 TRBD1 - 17 CASRETGTGKRAYEQYF TGTGCTAGTAGGGAGACCGGGACAGGGAAACGGGCCTACGAGCAGTACTTC
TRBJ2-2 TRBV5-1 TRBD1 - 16 CASSQGTGVNTGELFF TGCGCCAGCAGTCAGGGGACAGGAGTGAACACCGGGGAGCTGTTTTTT
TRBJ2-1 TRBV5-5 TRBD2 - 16 CASSLAGLAGTGEQFF TGTGCCAGCAGCTTGGCCGGGCTAGCGGGGACTGGTGAGCAGTTCTTC
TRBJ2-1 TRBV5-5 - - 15 CASSFQGGVVNEQFF TGTGCCAGCAGCTTCCAGGGGGGAGTCGTCAATGAGCAGTTCTTC
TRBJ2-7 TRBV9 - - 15 CASSVLAEGAYEQYF TGTGCCAGCAGCGTACTAGCGGAGGGGGCCTACGAGCAGTACTTC
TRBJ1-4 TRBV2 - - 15 CASRGQGTTNEKLFF TGTGCCAGCAGGGGTCAGGGAACAACTAATGAAAAACTGTTTTTT
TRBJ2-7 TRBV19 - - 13 CASGRDGSYEQYF TGTGCCAGTGGAAGGGACGGCTCCTACGAGCAGTACTTC
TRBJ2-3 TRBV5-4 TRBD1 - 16 CASSGGTAPSTDTQYF TGTGCCAGCAGCGGTGGGACAGCCCCTAGCACAGATACGCAGTATTTT
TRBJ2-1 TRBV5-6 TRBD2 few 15 CASSVSGGAHNEQFF TGTGCCAGCAGCGTAAGCGGGGGGGCTCACAATGAGCAGTTCTTC
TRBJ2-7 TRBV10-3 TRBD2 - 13 CATASGGTYEQYF TGTGCCACCGCTAGCGGAGGGACCTACGAGCAGTACTTC
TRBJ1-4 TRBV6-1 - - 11 CATTFNEKLFF TGTGCCACCACTTTTAATGAAAAACTGTTTTTT
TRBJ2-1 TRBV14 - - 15 CASSQRSSPYNEQFF TGTGCCAGCAGCCAAAGAAGTAGCCCCTACAATGAGCAGTTCTTC
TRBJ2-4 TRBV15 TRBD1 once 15 CATSSDDRGRNIQYF TGTGCCACCAGCAGTGATGACAGGGGAAGAAACATTCAGTACTTC
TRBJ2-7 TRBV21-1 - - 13 CARATGLAYEQYF TGTGCCAGGGCGACAGGGTTGGCCTACGAGCAGTACTTC
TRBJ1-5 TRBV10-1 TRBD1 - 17 CASSDFTGQNENQPQHF TGCGCCAGCAGTGACTTCACGGGACAGAACGAAAATCAGCCCCAGCATTTT
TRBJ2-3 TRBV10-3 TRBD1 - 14 CATWTGAPTDTQYF TGTGCCACCTGGACAGGGGCCCCCACAGATACGCAGTATTTT
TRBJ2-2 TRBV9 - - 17 CASSETPRGDNTGELFF TGTGCCAGCAGCGAGACCCCCAGGGGCGACAACACCGGGGAGCTGTTTTTT
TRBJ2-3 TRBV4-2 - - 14 CASSHVDRFDTQYF TGTGCCAGCAGCCACGTAGACCGATTCGATACGCAGTATTTT
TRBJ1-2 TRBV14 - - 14 CASSRTDTAYGYTF TGTGCCAGCAGCCGGACTGATACAGCCTATGGCTACACCTTC
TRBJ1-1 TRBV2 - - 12 CASRTVNTEAFF TGTGCCAGCAGGACAGTGAACACTGAAGCTTTCTTT
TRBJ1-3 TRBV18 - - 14 CASSPAAAGNTIYF TGTGCCAGCTCACCAGCGGCAGCTGGAAACACCATATATTTT
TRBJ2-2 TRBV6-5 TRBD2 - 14 CASRLAGVTGELFF TGTGCCAGCAGATTAGCGGGTGTAACCGGGGAGCTGTTTTTT
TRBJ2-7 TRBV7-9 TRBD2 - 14 CASTAGLVPYEQYF TGTGCCAGCACCGCGGGACTAGTTCCTTACGAGCAGTACTTC
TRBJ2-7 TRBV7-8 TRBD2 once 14 CASSIRDYTKEQYF TGTGCCAGCAGCATCCGGGACTACACGAAAGAGCAGTACTTC
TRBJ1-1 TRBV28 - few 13 CASSLSGTSEAFF TGTGCCAGCAGTTTGTCGGGTACGTCTGAAGCTTTCTTT
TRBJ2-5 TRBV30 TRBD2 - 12 CAWSWTSGGPNF TGTGCCTGGAGTTGGACTAGCGGGGGGCCCAACTTC
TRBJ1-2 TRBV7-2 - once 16 CASSLLVSGDGGGYTF TGTGCCAGCAGCTTATTGGTGTCTGGGGATGGAGGTGGCTACACCTTC
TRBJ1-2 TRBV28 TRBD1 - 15 CASIAGGGFDYGYTF TGTGCCAGCATTGCAGGGGGCGGATTTGACTATGGCTACACCTTC
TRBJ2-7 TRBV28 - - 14 CASSSGTATYEQYF TGTGCCAGCAGTTCCGGGACGGCAACCTACGAGCAGTACTTC
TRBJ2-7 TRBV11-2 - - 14 CASSSNWGSYEQYF TGTGCCAGCAGCTCAAACTGGGGCTCCTACGAGCAGTACTTC